The present T cell receptor beta chain was sequenced within a study of T cells in Graves' hyperthyroidism and ophthalmopathy. J was trimmed by 0 bases and V by 5 bases; bases with no gene match: 3. This CDR3 is built from 14 residues. Germline V lookup: CDR1 DFQATT, CDR2 SNEGSKA (reference sequence). For this clonotype: Its antigen is unidentified.

Study-wide results and caveats: The majority of expanded thyroid clonotypes above 0.001 also appeared in blood. Ophthalmopathy was identified by the model a median about 6 months ahead of onset. Ophthalmopathy and stable hyperthyroidism were told apart by a 13 V-J model.

Amplified TCR beta CDR3 regions came from RNA transcripts. A set of HTBI primers served as the primers for a first-round RT-PCR of the TCR CDR3. One entry per CDR3 protein, called by TCRdb with MiXCR from the multiplex PCR reads. The sample carries around 600,000 distinct CDR3 sequences, around 14% recorded once. The sequence was obtained from a woman between 18 and 29 years old with Graves' ophthalmopathy. The chain joins TRBV20-1 to TRBJ1-3, with 8 bases matching TRBD1. Sequenced input: blood. The CDR3 DNA follows: TGCAGTGCTGCGGACAGGGCCTCTGGAAACACCATATATTTT. Its protein product is CSAADRASGNTIYF.